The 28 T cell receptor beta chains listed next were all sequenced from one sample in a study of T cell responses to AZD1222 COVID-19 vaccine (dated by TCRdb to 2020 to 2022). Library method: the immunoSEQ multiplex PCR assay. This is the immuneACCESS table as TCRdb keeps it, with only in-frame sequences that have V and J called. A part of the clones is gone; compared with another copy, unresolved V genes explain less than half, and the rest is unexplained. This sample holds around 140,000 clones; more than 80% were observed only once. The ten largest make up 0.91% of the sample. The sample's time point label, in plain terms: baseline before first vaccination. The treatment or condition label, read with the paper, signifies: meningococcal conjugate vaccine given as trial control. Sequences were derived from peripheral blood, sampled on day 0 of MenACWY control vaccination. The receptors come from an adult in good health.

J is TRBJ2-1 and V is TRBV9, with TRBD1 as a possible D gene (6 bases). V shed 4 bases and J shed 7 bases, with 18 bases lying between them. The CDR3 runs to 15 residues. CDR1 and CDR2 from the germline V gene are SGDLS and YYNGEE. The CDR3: CASSSGHPKSNEQFF. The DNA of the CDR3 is TGTGCCAGCAGCTCGGGACATCCTAAGTCTAATGAGCAGTTCTTC.

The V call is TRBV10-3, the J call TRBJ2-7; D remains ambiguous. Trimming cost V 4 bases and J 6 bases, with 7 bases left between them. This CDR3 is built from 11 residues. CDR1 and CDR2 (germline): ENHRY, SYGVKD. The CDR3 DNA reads TGTGCCATCAGTGCACTCTCCGAGCAGTACTTC. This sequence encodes CAISALSEQYF.

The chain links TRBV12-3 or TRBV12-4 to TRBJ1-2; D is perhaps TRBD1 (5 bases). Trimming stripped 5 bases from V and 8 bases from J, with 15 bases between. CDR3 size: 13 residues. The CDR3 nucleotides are TGTGCCAGCAGTGAAGGACATAGAGGGGGCTACACCTTC. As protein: CASSEGHRGGYTF.

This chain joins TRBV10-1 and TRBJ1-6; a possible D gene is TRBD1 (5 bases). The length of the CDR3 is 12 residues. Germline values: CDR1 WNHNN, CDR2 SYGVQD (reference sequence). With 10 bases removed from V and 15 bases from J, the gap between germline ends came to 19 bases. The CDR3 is CAKRVGGPHLHF. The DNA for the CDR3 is TGCGCCAAGCGAGTCGGGGGTCCCCACCTCCACTTT.

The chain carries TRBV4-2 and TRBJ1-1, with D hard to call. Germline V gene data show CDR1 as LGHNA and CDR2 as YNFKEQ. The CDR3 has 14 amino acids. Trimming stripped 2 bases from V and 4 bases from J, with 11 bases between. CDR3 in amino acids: CASSQPGIRTEAFF. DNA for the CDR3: TGTGCCAGCAGCCAACCGGGGATACGCACTGAAGCTTTCTTT.

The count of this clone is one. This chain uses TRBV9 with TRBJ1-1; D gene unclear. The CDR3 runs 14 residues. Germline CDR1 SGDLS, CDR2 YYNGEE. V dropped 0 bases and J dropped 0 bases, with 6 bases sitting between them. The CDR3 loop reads CASSVGAMNTEAFF. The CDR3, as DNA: TGTGCCAGCAGCGTAGGGGCGATGAACACTGAAGCTTTCTTT.

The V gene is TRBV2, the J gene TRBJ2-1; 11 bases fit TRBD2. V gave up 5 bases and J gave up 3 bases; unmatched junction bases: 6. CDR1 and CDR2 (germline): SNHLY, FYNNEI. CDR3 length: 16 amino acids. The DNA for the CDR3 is TGTGCCAGCAGTACCCGACTAGCGGGAAACTACAATGAGCAGTTCTTC. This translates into CASSTRLAGNYNEQFF. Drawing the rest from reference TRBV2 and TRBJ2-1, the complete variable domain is EPEVTQTPSHQVTQMGQEVILRCVPISNHLYFYWYRQILGQKVEFLVSFYNNEISEKSEIFDDQFSVERPDGSNFTLKIRSTKLEDSAMYFCASSTRLAGNYNEQFFGPGTRLTVL.

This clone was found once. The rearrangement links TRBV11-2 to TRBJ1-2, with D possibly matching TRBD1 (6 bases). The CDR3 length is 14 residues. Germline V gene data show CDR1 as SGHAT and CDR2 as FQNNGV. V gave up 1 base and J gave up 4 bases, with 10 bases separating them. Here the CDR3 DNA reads TGTGCCAGCAGCTTAGGACAGGCACGCTATGGCTACACCTTC. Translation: CASSLGQARYGYTF.

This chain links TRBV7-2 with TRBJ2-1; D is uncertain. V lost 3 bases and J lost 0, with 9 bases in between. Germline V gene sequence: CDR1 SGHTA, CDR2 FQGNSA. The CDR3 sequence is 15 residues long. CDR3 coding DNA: TGTGCCAGCAGCTTTACACAGAGCTCCTACAATGAGCAGTTCTTC. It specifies CASSFTQSSYNEQFF.

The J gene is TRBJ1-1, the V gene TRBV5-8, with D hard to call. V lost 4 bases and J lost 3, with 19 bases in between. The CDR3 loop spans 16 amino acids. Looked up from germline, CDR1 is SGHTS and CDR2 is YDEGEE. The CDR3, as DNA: TGTGCCAGCAGCCCACAGCGCACCGCAGGCGACACTGAAGCTTTCTTT. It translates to CASSPQRTAGDTEAFF.

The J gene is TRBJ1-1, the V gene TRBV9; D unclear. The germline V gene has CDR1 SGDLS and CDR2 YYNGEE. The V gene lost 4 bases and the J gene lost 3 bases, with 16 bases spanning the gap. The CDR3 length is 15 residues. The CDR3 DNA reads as TGTGCCAGCAGCCCCCGGAGCAAGGTGGACACTGAAGCTTTCTTT. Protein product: CASSPRSKVDTEAFF.

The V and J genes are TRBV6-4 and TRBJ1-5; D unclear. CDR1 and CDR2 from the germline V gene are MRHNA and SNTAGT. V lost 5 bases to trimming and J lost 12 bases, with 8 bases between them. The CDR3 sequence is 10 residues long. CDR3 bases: TGTGCCAGCAGTACTGGCCTCCAGCATTTT. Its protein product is CASSTGLQHF.

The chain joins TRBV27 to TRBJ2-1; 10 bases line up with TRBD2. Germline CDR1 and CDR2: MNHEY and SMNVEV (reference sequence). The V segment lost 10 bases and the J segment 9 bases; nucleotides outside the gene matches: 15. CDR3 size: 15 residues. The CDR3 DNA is TGTGCCACCCGAGAGGCTAGCGGGAGTGTAGGTGAGCAGTTCTTC. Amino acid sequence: CATREASGSVGEQFF.

The CDR3 here is CASSPLAGGYNEQFF. CDR3 in DNA: TGTGCCAGCAGTCCACTAGCGGGGGGATACAATGAGCAGTTCTTC. This chain connects TRBV6-4 to TRBJ2-1; 12 bases map to TRBD2. V lost 5 bases to trimming and J lost 4 bases; unmatched junction nucleotides: 3. Germline assignment: CDR1 MRHNA and CDR2 SNTAGT. This CDR3 has 15 amino acids.

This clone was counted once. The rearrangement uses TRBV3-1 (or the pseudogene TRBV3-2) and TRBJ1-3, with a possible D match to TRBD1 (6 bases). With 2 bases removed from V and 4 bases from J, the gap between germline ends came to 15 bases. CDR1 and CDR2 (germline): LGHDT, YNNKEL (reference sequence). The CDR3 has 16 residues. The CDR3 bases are TGTGCCAGCAGCCAACGTATAACAGGGAACGGAAACACCATATATTTT. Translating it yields CASSQRITGNGNTIYF.

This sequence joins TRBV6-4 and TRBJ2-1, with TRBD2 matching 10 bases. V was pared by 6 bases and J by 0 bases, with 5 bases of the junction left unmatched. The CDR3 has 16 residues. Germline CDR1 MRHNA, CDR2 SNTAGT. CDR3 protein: CASSPSSGGSYNEQFF. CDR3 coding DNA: TGTGCCAGCAGCCCTTCTAGCGGGGGCTCCTACAATGAGCAGTTCTTC.

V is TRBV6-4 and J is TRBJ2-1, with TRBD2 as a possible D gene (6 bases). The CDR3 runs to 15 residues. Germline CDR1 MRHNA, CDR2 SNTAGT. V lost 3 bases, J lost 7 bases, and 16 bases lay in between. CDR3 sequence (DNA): TGTGCCAGCAGTGAGCGACTAGGTTACGGGAATGAGCAGTTCTTC. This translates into CASSERLGYGNEQFF.

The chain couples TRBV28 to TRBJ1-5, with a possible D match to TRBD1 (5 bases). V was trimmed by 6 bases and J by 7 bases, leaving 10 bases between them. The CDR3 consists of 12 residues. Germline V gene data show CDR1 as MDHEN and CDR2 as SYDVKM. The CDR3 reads CASSRGDQPQHF. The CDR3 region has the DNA TGTGCCAGCAGCCGGGGGGACCAGCCCCAGCATTTT.

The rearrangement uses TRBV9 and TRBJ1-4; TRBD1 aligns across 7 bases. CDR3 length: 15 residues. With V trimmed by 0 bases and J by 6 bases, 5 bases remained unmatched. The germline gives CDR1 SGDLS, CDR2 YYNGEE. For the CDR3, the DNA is TGTGCCAGCAGCGTAGGCGCGACAGGGTATGAAAAACTGTTTTTT. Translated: CASSVGATGYEKLFF.

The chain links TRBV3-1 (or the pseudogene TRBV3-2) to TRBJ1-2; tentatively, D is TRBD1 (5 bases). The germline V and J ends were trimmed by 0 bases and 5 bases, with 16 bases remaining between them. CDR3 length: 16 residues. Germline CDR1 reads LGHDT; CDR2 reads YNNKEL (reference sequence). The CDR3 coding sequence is TGTGCCAGCAGCCAAGATCGCCCCAGGGCGTATTATGGCTACACCTTC. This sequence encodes CASSQDRPRAYYGYTF.

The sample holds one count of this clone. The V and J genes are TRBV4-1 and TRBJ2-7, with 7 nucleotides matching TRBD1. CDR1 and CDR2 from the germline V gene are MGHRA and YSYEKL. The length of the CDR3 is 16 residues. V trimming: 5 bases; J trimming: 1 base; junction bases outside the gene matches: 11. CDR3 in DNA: TGCGCCAGCAGCGGTCGGGCAGGGGGTGGGTCCTACGAGCAGTACTTC. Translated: CASSGRAGGGSYEQYF.

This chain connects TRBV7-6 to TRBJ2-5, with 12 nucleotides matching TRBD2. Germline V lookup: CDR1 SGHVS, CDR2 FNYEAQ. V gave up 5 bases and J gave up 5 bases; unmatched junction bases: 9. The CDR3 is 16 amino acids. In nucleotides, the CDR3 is TGTGCCAGCAGCCCCTCTAGCGGGGGGGCCGGTGAGACCCAGTACTTC. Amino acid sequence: CASSPSSGGAGETQYF.

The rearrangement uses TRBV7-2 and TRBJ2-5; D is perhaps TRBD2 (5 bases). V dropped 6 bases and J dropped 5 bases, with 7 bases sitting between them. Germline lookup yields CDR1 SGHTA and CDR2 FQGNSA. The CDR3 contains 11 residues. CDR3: CASRSGETQYF. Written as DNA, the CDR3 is TGTGCCAGCAGGTCGGGGGAGACCCAGTACTTC.

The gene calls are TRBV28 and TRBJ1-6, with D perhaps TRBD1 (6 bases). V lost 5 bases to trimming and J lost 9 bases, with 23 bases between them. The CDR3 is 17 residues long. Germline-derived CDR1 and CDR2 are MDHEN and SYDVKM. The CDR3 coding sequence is TGTGCCAGCAGTCCCTCTAACAGGGTTCAACCAGCTTCACCCCTCCACTTT. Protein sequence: CASSPSNRVQPASPLHF.

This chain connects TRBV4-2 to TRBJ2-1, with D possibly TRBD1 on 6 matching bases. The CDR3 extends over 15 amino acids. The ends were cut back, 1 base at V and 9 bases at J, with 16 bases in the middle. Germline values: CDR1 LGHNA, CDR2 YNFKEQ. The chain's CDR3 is CASSQVTGRTSEQFF. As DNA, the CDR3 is TGTGCCAGCAGCCAAGTAACAGGGCGTACAAGTGAGCAGTTCTTC.

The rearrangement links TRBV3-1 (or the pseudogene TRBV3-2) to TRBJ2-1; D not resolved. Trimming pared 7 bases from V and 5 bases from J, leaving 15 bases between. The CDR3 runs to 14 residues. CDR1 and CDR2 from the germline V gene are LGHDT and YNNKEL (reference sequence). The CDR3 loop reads CASKEGRYDNEQFF. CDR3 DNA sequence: TGTGCCAGCAAAGAAGGACGATACGACAATGAGCAGTTCTTC.

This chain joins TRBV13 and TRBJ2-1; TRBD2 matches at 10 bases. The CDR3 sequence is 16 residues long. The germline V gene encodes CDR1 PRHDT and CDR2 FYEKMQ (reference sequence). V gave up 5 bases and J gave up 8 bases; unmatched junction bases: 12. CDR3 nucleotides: TGTGCCAGCAGCCCCCTGGGAGCGGGGGGGCCCTATGAGCAGTTCTTC. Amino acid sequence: CASSPLGAGGPYEQFF.

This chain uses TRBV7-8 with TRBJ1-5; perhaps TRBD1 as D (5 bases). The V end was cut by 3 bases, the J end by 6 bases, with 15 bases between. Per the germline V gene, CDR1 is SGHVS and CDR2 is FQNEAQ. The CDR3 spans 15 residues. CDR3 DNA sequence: TGTGCCAGCAGCTTTATCGGGACGGCCGGTCAGCCCCAGCATTTT. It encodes CASSFIGTAGQPQHF.